The T cell receptor beta chain under discussion was sequenced for a study of shared clonotypes between healthy human individuals. The CDR3 is 15 residues long. V lost 4 bases and J lost 0; bases outside the gene matches: 5. CDR1 is SNHLY and CDR2 is FYNNEI in the germline V gene. Negatively enriched CD4+ T cells were divided by CD45RA into naive and memory. For every subset, genomic DNA was evenly distributed across several immunoSEQ plates. Assay used: immunoSEQ multiplex PCR; TCRdb lists only in-frame clones, some missing. Here the sample spans around 700,000 clones, 60% to 80% being singletons. The sequence was collected from a woman aged 25 to 39 in good health. This rearrangement joins TRBV2 to TRBJ1-2; 7 nucleotides align to TRBD1. The specimen sequenced was memory CD4+ T cells sorted from blood. Subset reported: CD45RA-negative fraction. CDR3 residues: CASSVGQRANYGYTF. Written as DNA, the CDR3 is TGTGCCAGCAGTGTGGGACAGCGGGCTAACTATGGCTACACCTTC.